These T cell receptor beta chains were read from a single sample in a study of response to subunit inactivated influenza vaccine. TCRdb independently ran MiXCR on the RT-PCR reads; one entry per CDR3 protein. This sample has just under 550,000 distinct CDR3 sequences, with approximately 20% found just once. These same data were also listed under a study on T cells expressing NK-cell markers.

The sample consisted of CD4+ T cells sorted from PBMCs, taken roughly 12 days after vaccination. The receptors shown here come from a man aged 45-60 years who received an inactivated influenza vaccine. CDR3s include the opening cysteine and the closing phenylalanine or tryptophan. The D gene is left open where the match is weak. For some rows the clone size is stated as once, few or many, or as a class when expanded; others skip it.

d_call clone_size j_call v_call cdr3_aa cdr3_nt
TRBD1 . TRBJ2-7 TRBV4-3 CASSLGTGASYEQYF TGCGCCAGCAGCCTCGGGACAGGGGCCTCCTACGAGCAGTACTTC
. few TRBJ2-5 TRBV12-3/TRBV12-4 CASSMRGGPGETQYF TGTGCCAGCAGCATGAGAGGGGGGCCGGGAGAGACCCAGTACTTC
. . TRBJ1-3 TRBV6-5 CASSYSPLESSGNTIYF TGTGCCAGCAGTTACTCTCCCCTTGAGAGCTCTGGAAACACCATATATTTT
TRBD1 few TRBJ1-4 TRBV12-3/TRBV12-4 CASSFGDRTNEKLFF TGTGCCAGCAGTTTTGGGGACAGAACTAATGAAAAACTGTTTTTT
. . TRBJ2-1 TRBV18 CASSPPSSSYNEQFF TGTGCCAGCTCACCACCCTCCTCCTCCTACAATGAGCAGTTCTTC
. . TRBJ1-5 TRBV15 CATSRDPQGYQPQHF TGTGCCACCAGCAGAGACCCACAGGGCTATCAGCCCCAGCATTTT
TRBD1 . TRBJ1-4 TRBV6-1 CASSDYRGSTNEKLFF TGTGCCAGCAGTGATTACAGGGGTTCGACTAATGAAAAACTGTTTTTT
TRBD2 . TRBJ2-1 TRBV6-5 CASSYSILRTSGTNEQFF TGTGCCAGCAGTTACTCGATTCTTAGGACTAGCGGGACCAATGAGCAGTTCTTC
TRBD1 . TRBJ2-2 TRBV29-1 CSGGGQGDTGELFF TGCAGCGGCGGGGGACAGGGGGACACCGGGGAGCTGTTTTTT
TRBD1 . TRBJ2-3 TRBV6-2/TRBV6-3 CASSYGDRGPSTDTQYF TGTGCCAGCAGTTACGGGGACAGGGGACCTAGCACAGATACGCAGTATTTT
. . TRBJ1-2 TRBV10-3 CATRHMSDNYGYTF TGTGCCACCCGCCACATGTCAGACAACTATGGCTACACCTTC
. . TRBJ2-7 TRBV20-1 CSASRPGGRYEQYF TGCAGTGCTAGCCGGCCCGGGGGAAGATACGAGCAGTACTTC
TRBD2 . TRBJ2-1 TRBV5-1 CASSLSTSGDEQFF TGCGCCAGCAGCTTGAGTACTAGCGGGGATGAGCAGTTCTTC
TRBD2 few TRBJ2-7 TRBV6-1 CASSRSGSLYEQYF TGTGCCAGCAGCCGTAGCGGGAGTTTATACGAGCAGTACTTC
. . TRBJ2-2 TRBV12-3/TRBV12-4 CASSFTVGGTGELFF TGTGCCAGCAGTTTTACTGTGGGTGGCACCGGGGAGCTGTTTTTT
TRBD1 . TRBJ1-2 TRBV6-6 CASRDRTNYGYTF TGTGCCAGCAGGGACAGGACAAACTATGGCTACACCTTC
. few TRBJ1-4 TRBV7-2 CASSLAGPRKGEKLFF TGTGCCAGCAGCTTAGCGGGGCCGCGGAAGGGTGAAAAACTGTTTTTT
. many TRBJ2-7 TRBV12-3/TRBV12-4 CASTGDGFYEQYF TGTGCCAGCACGGGGGACGGATTCTACGAGCAGTACTTC
TRBD1 . TRBJ2-7 TRBV7-9 CASSSGQSKYEQYF TGTGCCAGCAGCTCGGGACAGAGTAAATACGAGCAGTACTTC
. . TRBJ2-5 TRBV29-1 CSVGLSQETQYF TGCAGCGTTGGCCTATCTCAAGAGACCCAGTACTTC
TRBD1 few TRBJ1-3 TRBV6-5 CASSYSGDSGNTIYF TGTGCCAGCAGTTACTCTGGGGACAGTGGAAACACCATATATTTT
TRBD1 few TRBJ1-1 TRBV29-1 CSVVRGQSEAFF TGCAGCGTTGTAAGGGGGCAATCTGAAGCTTTCTTT
. . TRBJ2-1 TRBV9 CASSVSLSSYNEQFF TGTGCCAGCAGCGTATCCCTGAGCTCCTACAATGAGCAGTTCTTC
TRBD1 . TRBJ2-1 TRBV7-3 CASSFGRGLSNEQFF TGTGCCAGCAGCTTCGGCAGGGGGCTGAGCAATGAGCAGTTCTTC
. many TRBJ2-2 TRBV10-3 CAISESSGELFF TGTGCCATCAGTGAGTCGAGCGGGGAGCTGTTTTTT
. few TRBJ2-1 TRBV7-9 CASSSFYNEQFF TGTGCCAGCAGCTCTTTCTACAATGAGCAGTTCTTC
TRBD1 few TRBJ2-1 TRBV7-8 CASSSAGTGTLEQFF TGTGCCAGCAGCTCGGCCGGGACAGGGACGCTTGAGCAGTTCTTC
TRBD2 . TRBJ2-3 TRBV6-2/TRBV6-3 CASSYLLTGGPQTTDTQYF TGTGCCAGCAGTTACCTCCTAACGGGAGGGCCACAAACCACAGATACGCAGTATTTT
. . TRBJ1-6 TRBV20-1 CSAREGSSYNSPLHF TGCAGTGCTAGAGAGGGTAGCTCCTATAATTCACCCCTCCACTTT
. . TRBJ2-2 TRBV12-3/TRBV12-4 CASSPGLPNTGELFF TGTGCCAGCAGTCCGGGACTGCCGAACACCGGGGAGCTGTTTTTT
TRBD1 . TRBJ1-6 TRBV18 CASSPPTGTGGFSPLHF TGTGCCAGCTCACCTCCCACAGGGACAGGGGGCTTCTCACCCCTCCACTTT
. . TRBJ2-4 TRBV20-1 CSAGGRGAAKNIQYF TGCAGTGCCGGGGGGAGGGGGGCGGCCAAAAACATTCAGTACTTC
TRBD2 . TRBJ2-1 TRBV5-1 CASSPMLGGNEQFF TGCGCCAGCAGCCCCATGTTGGGGGGGAATGAGCAGTTCTTC
. few TRBJ1-1 TRBV12-3/TRBV12-4 CASSQPNTEAFF TGTGCCAGCAGTCAACCGAACACTGAAGCTTTCTTT
TRBD2 few TRBJ2-1 TRBV24-1 CATSEPGLAGNEQFF TGTGCCACCAGTGAACCGGGACTAGCGGGCAATGAGCAGTTCTTC
. . TRBJ1-1 TRBV28 CASIRHTQGNTEAFF TGTGCCAGCATCCGCCACACACAGGGGAACACTGAAGCTTTCTTT
TRBD2 . TRBJ2-1 TRBV28 CTSDGASGGDNEQFF TGTACCAGCGATGGGGCTAGCGGGGGGGACAATGAGCAGTTCTTC
TRBD1 . TRBJ2-3 TRBV5-1 CASSLRLRQGYTDTQYF TGCGCCAGCAGCTTGCGATTGAGACAGGGATATACAGATACGCAGTATTTT
TRBD2 few TRBJ2-7 TRBV6-1 CASSDWGGSYEQYF TGTGCCAGCAGTGATTGGGGGGGGTCCTACGAGCAGTACTTC
. few TRBJ2-7 TRBV6-2/TRBV6-3 CASSHGPGGAYEQYF TGTGCCAGCAGCCATGGCCCTGGAGGGGCCTACGAGCAGTACTTC
TRBD1 . TRBJ2-3 TRBV5-5 CASSLEGDRGDRTDTQYF TGTGCCAGCAGCTTGGAAGGGGACAGGGGGGATCGCACAGATACGCAGTATTTT
. few TRBJ2-3 TRBV20-1 CSASIPGKTDTQYF TGCAGTGCTAGCATTCCAGGGAAGACAGATACGCAGTATTTT
TRBD1 . TRBJ2-7 TRBV5-6 CASSLAGQVGYEQYF TGTGCCAGCAGCTTGGCCGGACAGGTCGGGTACGAGCAGTACTTC
. . TRBJ2-3 TRBV2 CASSQGSDTQYF TGTGCCAGCAGCCAGGGGTCGGATACGCAGTATTTT
. many TRBJ1-5 TRBV7-2 CASSFTANQPQHF TGTGCCAGCAGCTTTACGGCTAATCAGCCCCAGCATTTT
. . TRBJ1-3 TRBV27 CASSLLGAPGNTIYF TGTGCCAGCAGTTTACTGGGGGCTCCTGGAAACACCATATATTTT
. few TRBJ1-1 TRBV30 CAWRVRGTVDTEAFF TGTGCCTGGAGGGTGAGGGGGACCGTGGACACTGAAGCTTTCTTT
. few TRBJ1-3 TRBV10-3 CAISELGRTRSGNTIYF TGTGCCATCAGTGAGCTAGGGAGAACGCGGAGCGGAAACACCATATATTTT
. once TRBJ2-7 TRBV28 CASSHRAYEQYF TGTGCCAGCAGTCACAGGGCCTACGAGCAGTACTTC
TRBD1 . TRBJ2-7 TRBV25-1 CASARDRGYEQYF TGTGCCAGCGCCCGGGACAGGGGGTACGAGCAGTACTTC
TRBD2 few TRBJ2-3 TRBV4-2 CASSRAGTSGTDTQYF TGTGCCAGCAGCCGAGCCGGGACTAGCGGCACAGATACGCAGTATTTT
. few TRBJ2-1 TRBV7-2 CASSLGTVNFF TGTGCCAGCAGCTTAGGCACAGTCAACTTCTTC
TRBD2 . TRBJ2-2 TRBV14 CASSQVTSGNTGELFF TGTGCCAGCAGCCAAGTGACTAGCGGGAACACCGGGGAGCTGTTTTTT
. many TRBJ2-3 TRBV12-3/TRBV12-4 CASSLVGTDTQYF TGTGCCAGCAGTTTGGTCGGTACAGATACGCAGTATTTT